The 20 T cell receptor beta chains below all came from one sample that was sequenced in a study of neurological immune-mediated disorders. TCRdb called the 5' RACE reads again in MiXCR, with one record for every CDR3 protein. The sample contains approximately 100,000 distinct CDR3 sequences, under 4.5% of which appear only once. The material sequenced was PBMCs. The receptors originated from a woman aged 45-59 years with multiple sclerosis.

This clonotype was counted many times. As DNA, the CDR3 is TGTGCCAGCAACCTAGGGGGGGCCGGCTCCTACAATGAGCAGTTCTTC. Its translation is CASNLGGAGSYNEQFF. The chain uses TRBV7-8 and TRBJ2-1, with D perhaps TRBD2 (7 bases). The ends were cut back, 7 bases at V and 0 bases at J, with 16 bases in the middle. Germline V CDR1 and CDR2: SGHVS, FQNEAQ. CDR3 length: 16 residues. Using reference TRBV7-8 and TRBJ2-1 for the parts outside the CDR3, the full variable domain is GAGVSQSPRYKVAKRGQDVALRCDPISGHVSLFWYQQALGQGPEFLTYFQNEAQLDKSGLPSDRFFAERPEGSVSTLKIQRTQQEDSAVYLCASNLGGAGSYNEQFFGPGTRLTVL.

This clonotype has ten or more counts. This rearrangement joins TRBV9 to TRBJ2-1; 9 nucleotides line up with TRBD1. CDR3 length: 17 amino acids. The germline gives CDR1 SGDLS, CDR2 YYNGEE. V lost 0 bases and J lost 0; bases outside the gene matches: 4. This CDR3 is CASSVGDRVFSYNEQFF. The CDR3 nucleotides read TGTGCCAGCAGCGTAGGGGACAGGGTGTTCTCCTACAATGAGCAGTTCTTC.

This chain uses TRBV10-3 with TRBJ1-5; D is uncertain. Germline V gives CDR1 ENHRY, CDR2 SYGVKD. Deletions cut 3 bases from V and 7 bases from J, with 16 bases between. The CDR3 extends over 15 amino acids. The CDR3 bases are TGTGCCATCAGTGAATCTGAAGACACTGGGCAGCCCCAGCATTTT. Amino acid sequence: CAISESEDTGQPQHF.

This clonotype was seen ten or more times. The chain has TRBV9 and TRBJ2-2, with 10 bases that match TRBD1. Germline V gives CDR1 SGDLS, CDR2 YYNGEE. The CDR3 has 17 amino acids. The J segment lost 6 bases and the V segment lost 3 bases, leaving 11 bases of the junction unmatched. CDR3 sequence: CASSATGTGAFPGELFF. The CDR3 DNA reads as TGTGCCAGCAGCGCAACCGGGACAGGGGCCTTTCCCGGGGAGCTGTTTTTT.

This clonotype has a count of ten or more. The J gene is TRBJ1-4, the V gene TRBV5-6; D gene ambiguous. CDR3 size: 14 residues. V lost 3 bases and J 0 bases, leaving 6 bases between the germline ends. Germline assignment: CDR1 SGHDT and CDR2 YYEEEE. CDR3 DNA sequence: TGTGCCAGCAGCTATGATGCAACTAATGAAAAACTGTTTTTT. It yields the protein CASSYDATNEKLFF. Supplemented by reference TRBV5-6 and TRBJ1-4, the full variable domain reads DAGVTQSPTHLIKTRGQQVTLRCSPKSGHDTVSWYQQALGQGPQFIFQYYEEEERQRGNFPDRFSGHQFPNYSSELNVNALLLGDSALYLCASSYDATNEKLFFGSGTQLSVL.

This clonotype was detected ten times or more. This sequence joins TRBV5-1 and TRBJ2-5; D remains unclear. The CDR3 has 12 residues. The germline V and J ends were trimmed by 4 bases and 5 bases, with 9 bases remaining between them. Germline assignment: CDR1 SGHRS and CDR2 YFSETQ. The CDR3, as DNA: TGCGCCAGCAGCGTGACAACGGAGACCCAGTACTTC. Translating it yields CASSVTTETQYF. The full variable domain, completed using reference TRBV5-1 and TRBJ2-5, is KAGVTQTPRYLIKTRGQQVTLSCSPISGHRSVSWYQQTPGQGLQFLFEYFSETQRNKGNFPGRFSGRQFSNSRSEMNVSTLELGDSALYLCASSVTTETQYFGPGTRLLVL.

This clonotype occurred many times. The V call is TRBV29-1, the J call TRBJ2-7; no reliable D call. There are 12 residues in the CDR3. V lost 0 bases and J lost 5, with 8 bases in between. Germline lookup yields CDR1 SQVTM and CDR2 ANQGSEA. CDR3 residues: CSVEDSPHEQYF. CDR3 coding DNA: TGCAGCGTTGAAGATAGCCCCCACGAGCAGTACTTC.

In its sample, this clonotype was seen many times. V usage is TRBV12-3 or TRBV12-4 and J usage is TRBJ1-2, with a weak D call TRBD1 (5 bases). The CDR3 runs to 13 residues. V gave up 8 bases and J gave up 8 bases, with 18 bases separating them. The DNA of the CDR3 is TGTGCCAGCGGCGCAGACAGACGCTTAGGCTACACCTTC. This gives the protein CASGADRRLGYTF.

This clonotype was detected many times. J is TRBJ2-5 and V is TRBV12-3 or TRBV12-4; 11 bases map to TRBD2. The CDR3 is 16 amino acids. Losses at the gene ends were 3 bases for V and 5 bases for J; bases not matched to a gene: 8. CDR3 region: CASSFRLAGTGETQYF. DNA for the CDR3: TGTGCCAGCAGTTTCCGACTAGCGGGGACGGGGGAGACCCAGTACTTC.

This clonotype has a count of ten or more. This chain connects TRBV5-1 to TRBJ1-5; D might be TRBD1 (6 bases). The CDR3 has 14 residues. In germline, CDR1 is SGHRS, CDR2 YFSETQ. V gave up 1 base and J gave up 7 bases, with 12 bases separating them. The CDR3 DNA reads TGCGCCAGCAGCTTGTCAGGGGCCGGACAGCCCCAGCATTTT. Translating gives CASSLSGAGQPQHF.

Ten or more counts support this clonotype. This chain joins TRBV27 and TRBJ2-3, with D unclear. Germline V gene data show CDR1 as MNHEY and CDR2 as SMNVEV (reference sequence). CDR3 size: 13 residues. The germline V and J ends were trimmed by 5 bases and 5 bases, with 11 bases remaining between them. CDR3 nucleotide sequence: TGTGCCAGCAGTAGTGGCCTGGGAGATACGCAGTATTTT. Its translation is CASSSGLGDTQYF.

There are many counts of this clonotype. The chain joins TRBV5-5 to TRBJ2-1; TRBD1 matches 7 bases. The CDR3 totals 15 residues. The J segment lost 4 bases and the V segment lost 0 bases, leaving 4 bases of the junction unmatched. In germline, CDR1 is SGHKS, CDR2 YYEKEE (reference sequence). The chain's CDR3 is CASSLEQGSYNEQFF. In nucleotides, the CDR3 is TGTGCCAGCAGCTTGGAACAGGGGTCGTACAATGAGCAGTTCTTC.

This clonotype has ten or more counts. The V and J genes are TRBV10-3 and TRBJ1-2, with D perhaps matching TRBD1 (5 bases). There are 14 residues in the CDR3. The germline gives CDR1 ENHRY, CDR2 SYGVKD. The ends were cut back, 10 bases at V and 5 bases at J, with 20 bases in the middle. The CDR3 reads CATNQWDGIYGYTF. CDR3 nucleotides: TGTGCCACCAACCAATGGGACGGAATATATGGCTACACCTTC.

At least ten counts were recorded for this clonotype. The chain joins TRBV14 to TRBJ1-2; unclear D gene. This CDR3 contains 13 residues. Germline V gives CDR1 SGHDN, CDR2 FVKESK. Between the trimmed V and J ends, which lost 0 bases and 4 bases, there was a span of 6 bases. This CDR3 reads CASSQDRLYGYTF. In nucleotides, the CDR3 is TGTGCCAGCAGCCAAGATCGCCTCTATGGCTACACCTTC.

This clonotype was counted at least ten times. The rearrangement uses TRBV2 and TRBJ2-1; unclear D gene. The length of the CDR3 is 11 residues. Germline V gene data show CDR1 as SNHLY and CDR2 as FYNNEI. Trimming shortened V by 5 bases and J by 10 bases, and 9 bases separated the two germline ends. In DNA, the CDR3 is TGTGCCAGCAGTCCCCACTGGGAGCAGTTCTTC. Encoded protein: CASSPHWEQFF.

This clonotype was detected ten times or more. The chain employs TRBV7-8 and TRBJ1-6, with D perhaps matching TRBD1 (6 bases). Germline lookup yields CDR1 SGHVS and CDR2 FQNEAQ. CDR3 length equals 13 residues. Trimming took 7 bases from V and 9 from J, leaving 13 bases between them. The CDR3 coding sequence is TGTGCCAGCAATGCAGGGGTACTTTCACCCCTCCACTTT. As protein: CASNAGVLSPLHF.

This clonotype has a count of ten or more. The chain joins TRBV6-5 to TRBJ1-6; 7 bases are a match to TRBD1. This CDR3 is 16 amino acids long. The V and J ends lost 4 bases and 7 bases, in that order; junction bases with no gene match: 10. Germline loops: CDR1 MNHEY, CDR2 SVGAGI. In DNA, the CDR3 is TGTGCCAGCAGTTCCACCCTCACCAGGGGGAATTCACCCCTCCACTTT. This gives the protein CASSSTLTRGNSPLHF.

The chain couples TRBV30 to TRBJ1-1; D uncertain. From germline, CDR1 is GTSNPN and CDR2 SVGIG (reference sequence). Trimming pared 7 bases from V and 4 bases from J, leaving 13 bases between. The length of the CDR3 is 12 residues. The CDR3: CAFQHVCTEAFF. DNA of the CDR3: TGTGCCTTCCAACATGTTTGCACTGAAGCTTTCTTT. Variable domain in full (rest from reference TRBV30 and TRBJ1-1): SQTIHQWPATLVQPVGSPLSLECTVEGTSNPNLYWYRQAAGRGLQLLFYSVGIGQISSEVPQNLSASRPQDRQFILSSKKLLLSDSGFYLCAFQHVCTEAFFGQGTRLTVV.

This clonotype was observed many times. This sequence joins TRBV6-5 and TRBJ2-7; tentatively, D is TRBD2 (5 bases). CDR3 length: 14 amino acids. Trimming removed 0 bases at V and 0 bases at J, with 6 bases between. Germline assignment: CDR1 MNHEY and CDR2 SVGAGI. The DNA of the CDR3 is TGTGCCAGCAGTTACTCGGGGAGCTCCTACGAGCAGTACTTC. Protein product: CASSYSGSSYEQYF.

At least ten counts were recorded for this clonotype. The J gene is TRBJ2-3, the V gene TRBV28; D might be TRBD2 (5 bases). The CDR3 runs 14 residues. V lost 7 bases and J 1 base, leaving 12 bases between the germline ends. Per germline, CDR1 MDHEN and CDR2 SYDVKM. CDR3 in amino acids: CASTGSGGTDTQYF. CDR3 bases: TGTGCCAGCACCGGATCCGGGGGCACAGATACGCAGTATTTT.